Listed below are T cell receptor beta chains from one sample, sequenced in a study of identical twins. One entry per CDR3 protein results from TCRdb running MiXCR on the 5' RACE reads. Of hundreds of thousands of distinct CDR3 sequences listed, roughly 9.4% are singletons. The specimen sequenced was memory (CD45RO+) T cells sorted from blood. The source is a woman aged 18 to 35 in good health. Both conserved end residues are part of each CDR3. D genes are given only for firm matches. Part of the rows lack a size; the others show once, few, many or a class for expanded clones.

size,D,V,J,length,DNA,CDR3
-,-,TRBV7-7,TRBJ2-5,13,TGTGCCAGCAGCCCTCTAGCGCAAGAGACCCAGTACTTC,CASSPLAQETQYF
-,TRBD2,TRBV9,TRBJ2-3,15,TGTGCCAGCAGCTCCCGACTAGCGGGGGCAGATACGCAGTATTTT,CASSSRLAGADTQYF
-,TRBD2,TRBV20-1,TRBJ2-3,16,TGCAGTGCTTCGGGGGTAGCGGGAGTTGACACAGATACGCAGTATTTT,CSASGVAGVDTDTQYF
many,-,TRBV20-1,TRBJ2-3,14,TGCAGTGCCCTAACCAGCACGGTGGCAGATACGCAGTATTTT,CSALTSTVADTQYF
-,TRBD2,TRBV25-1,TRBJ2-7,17,TGTGCCAGCAGTGGCTCTAGCGGGGGCGTCCCCTACTACGAGCAGTACTTC,CASSGSSGGVPYYEQYF
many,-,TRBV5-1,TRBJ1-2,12,TGCGCCAGCAGCCCCTCCGGGGATGGCTACACCTTC,CASSPSGDGYTF
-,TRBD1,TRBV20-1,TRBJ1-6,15,TGCAGTGCTAGGGCGACATGGACAGGGGACTCACCCCTCCACTTT,CSARATWTGDSPLHF
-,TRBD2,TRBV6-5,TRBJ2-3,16,TGTGCCAGCAGGTCCTCGGCTAGCGGGAGTTTGGATACGCAGTATTTT,CASRSSASGSLDTQYF
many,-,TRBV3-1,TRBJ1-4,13,TGTGCCAGCAGCATGACGGGTCGGGAAAAACTGTTTTTT,CASSMTGREKLFF
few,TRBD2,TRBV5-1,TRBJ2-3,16,TGCGCCAGCAGCTTGGGTCCTAGCGGGGGCACAGATACGCAGTATTTT,CASSLGPSGGTDTQYF
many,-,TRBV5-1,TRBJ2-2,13,TGCGCCAGCATGGGGCGGAACACCGGGGAGCTGTTTTTT,CASMGRNTGELFF
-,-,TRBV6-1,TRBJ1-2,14,TGTGCCAGCACTCCTCTTGACGGGGACTATGGCTACACCTTC,CASTPLDGDYGYTF
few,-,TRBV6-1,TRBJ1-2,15,TGTGCCAGCAGGAAGACCCTAACAGGTGGCTATGGCTACACCTTC,CASRKTLTGGYGYTF
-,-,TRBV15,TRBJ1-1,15,TGTGCCACCAGCAGGGCCGGGACGGACAACACTGAAGCTTTCTTT,CATSRAGTDNTEAFF
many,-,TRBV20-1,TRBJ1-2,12,TGCAGTGCTAGGGACCATAGCTATGGCTACACCTTC,CSARDHSYGYTF
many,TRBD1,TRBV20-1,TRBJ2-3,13,TGCAGTGCCCCGGGACAGGGAGACGATACGCAGTATTTT,CSAPGQGDDTQYF
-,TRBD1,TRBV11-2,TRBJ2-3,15,TGTGCCAGCAGCTTAGACAGGGGGCGTGCAGATACGCAGTATTTT,CASSLDRGRADTQYF
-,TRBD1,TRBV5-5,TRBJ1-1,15,TGTGCCAGCAGCTGGGCCCCAACAGGGGGCACTGAAGCTTTCTTT,CASSWAPTGGTEAFF
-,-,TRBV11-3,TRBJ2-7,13,TGTGCCAGCAGCTTAGGGGAATTCTACGAGCAGTACTTC,CASSLGEFYEQYF
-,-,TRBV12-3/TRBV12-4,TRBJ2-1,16,TGTGCCAGCAGCTACGGGACAACCAGCTCCTACAATGAGCAGTTCTTC,CASSYGTTSSYNEQFF
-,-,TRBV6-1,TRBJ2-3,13,TGTGCCAGCAGGAAGGACGGCACAGATACGCAGTATTTT,CASRKDGTDTQYF
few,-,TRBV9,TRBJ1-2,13,TGTGCCAGCAGCGCCCGCCCAGGGAATGGCTACACCTTC,CASSARPGNGYTF
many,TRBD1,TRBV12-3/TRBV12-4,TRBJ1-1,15,TGTGCCAGCAGTTGGGTCCAGACAGGGGGCGGTGAAGCTTTCTTT,CASSWVQTGGGEAFF
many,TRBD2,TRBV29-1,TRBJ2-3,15,TGCAGCGCGCCGGGGGGGCCGGCTAGCACAGATACGCAGTATTTT,CSAPGGPASTDTQYF
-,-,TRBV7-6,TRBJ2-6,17,TGTGCCAGCAGCTCGCTCGACACGGGCTCTGGGGCCAACGTCCTGACTTTC,CASSSLDTGSGANVLTF
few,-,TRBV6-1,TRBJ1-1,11,TGTGCCAGCTCCTGGATCACTGAAGCTTTCTTT,CASSWITEAFF
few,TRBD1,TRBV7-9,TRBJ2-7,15,TGTGCCAGCAGCGGAACAGGGGGCCTCGTAGCCGAGCAGTACTTC,CASSGTGGLVAEQYF
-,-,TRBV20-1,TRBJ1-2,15,TGCAGTGCTCTGGTTGGGTGGGCAATTAACTATGGCTACACCTTC,CSALVGWAINYGYTF
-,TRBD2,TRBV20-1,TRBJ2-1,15,TGCAGTGCCCTCCCTAGACTAGCGTTACACAATGAGCAGTTCTTC,CSALPRLALHNEQFF
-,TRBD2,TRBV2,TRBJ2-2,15,TGTGCCAGCAGTGGGACTAGCGGGGAAACCGGGGAGCTGTTTTTT,CASSGTSGETGELFF
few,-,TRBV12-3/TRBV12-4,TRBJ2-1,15,TGTGCCAGCAGTCCTCTCGGGGGGCCGGGTAATGAGCAGTTCTTC,CASSPLGGPGNEQFF
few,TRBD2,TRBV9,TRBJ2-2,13,TGTGCCGGCCGGGGAGGGGACACCGGGGAGCTGTTTTTT,CAGRGGDTGELFF
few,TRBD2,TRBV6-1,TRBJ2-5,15,TGTGCCAGCATAAGGGGCGGGGGGGCTATAGAGACCCAGTACTTC,CASIRGGGAIETQYF
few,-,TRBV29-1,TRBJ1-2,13,TGCAGCGCATCGACAGAGGGTGTAGGTGGCTACACCTTC,CSASTEGVGGYTF
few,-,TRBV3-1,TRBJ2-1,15,TGTGCCAGCAGCCAAGATGCGAGCTCCTACAATGAGCAGTTCTTC,CASSQDASSYNEQFF